The sequence of this TCR beta chain was determined in a study of control samples from healthy donors and cancer patients (dated by TCRdb to 2018 to 2020). The library was obtained by the immunoSEQ multiplex PCR assay. What TCRdb holds here is the immuneACCESS table cut down to in-frame rearrangements. Part of the clones is not present; checked against another copy, under half of the missing clones reflect an unresolved V gene, and the others are unexplained. The sample table records 45,000 to 60,000 clones; approximately 94% of these occur just once. 0.65% to 0.95% of the sample belongs to the ten largest clones. The germline V gene provides CDR1 SGHRS and CDR2 YFSETQ. The CDR3 has 14 amino acids, counting the end cysteine and phenylalanine. The DNA shown is the 42-base CDR3, in frame from base 1. V was cut back by 2 bases and J by 1 base, leaving a gap of 9 bases between them. Worth noting for this clone: The antigen this receptor binds is unknown. No quality values exist for individual bases; no much larger clone is one base distant.

The origin of this receptor is a man aged 25-40 years with colorectal cancer. The receptor chain draws on TRBV5-1 and TRBJ2-5; the D gene is perhaps TRBD2, from 6 matching bases. What was sequenced was PBMCs. The CDR3 protein: CASSFNGGQETQYF. The sequenced DNA: TGCGCCAGCAGCTTTAACGGGGGCCAAGAGACCCAGTACTTC.